A single sample gave rise to the 14 T cell receptor beta chains below, sequenced in a study of tissue T cells after allogeneic stem cell transplantation (dated by TCRdb to between 2021 and 2023). What this sample's time point label stands for: mouse harvest day 7 after allogeneic transplant. Each mouse graft consisted of 10^7 T-cell-depleted bone marrow cells plus 10^6 splenic CD5+ T cells and was given by tail vein injection. The library was made by the immunoSEQ multiplex PCR assay. TCRdb took this table from immuneACCESS and kept in-frame rearrangements with V and J called. Such tables lack part of the clones; where checked against another copy, unresolved V genes explain under half of the gap, and the rest is unexplained. The sample table lists about 4,200 clones, roughly three fifths of them with a count of one. The ten biggest clones cover under 30% of the sample. The sample taken for sequencing was spleen. The receptor source for this set is a female BALB/c mouse given C57BL/6 T cells with graft-versus-host disease after an allogeneic hematopoietic cell transplant.

Turning to this clone: The listed genes are named as in mouse. The read ends 1 residue before the CDR3 terminus; that terminus is restored from the germline J gene. The chain employs TRBV5 and TRBJ1-3; D gene unclear. Germline CDR1 and CDR2: LGHNA and YNLKQL (reference sequence). Trimming removed 3 bases from V and 0 bases from J, with 6 bases in between. The CDR3 has 14 amino acids. The CDR3: CASSHQNSGNTLYF. The part of the CDR3 DNA that was read is TGTGCCAGCAGCCACCAAAATTCTGGAAATACGCTCTAT.

On this clone itself: Germline and genes here are mouse. With the read ending 1 residue before the CDR3 end, the germline J gene is used to fill in that end. Other DNA sequences in this sample translate to the same CDR3. J is TRBJ1-2 and V is TRBV26; 7 bases are shared with TRBD1. Germline assignment: CDR1 KGHPV and CDR2 FQNQEV (reference sequence). The junction had 2 bases not matched to a gene; V was cut back by 6 bases and J by 4 bases. The CDR3 is 12 residues long. CDR3 in amino acids: CASSYRGSDYTF. The CDR3 bases that were read are TGTGCCAGCAGCTACAGGGGCTCCGACTACACC. The complete variable domain, with remaining parts taken from reference TRBV26 and TRBJ1-2, reads NSKVIQTPRYLVKGQGQKAKMRCIPEKGHPVVFWYQQNKNNEFKFLINFQNQEVLQQIDMTEKRFSAECPSNSPCSLEIQSSEAGDSALYLCASSYRGSDYTFGSGTRLLVI.

As for this clone: Genes and germline are mouse. The CDR3 end lies 1 residue beyond the end of the read and is filled in from the germline J gene. The rearrangement uses TRBV19 and TRBJ2-2; 7 bases agree with TRBD1. CDR1 FNHDT and CDR2 SITEND come from the germline V gene (reference sequence). Trimming cost V 5 bases and J 0 bases; bases outside gene matches: 7. The CDR3 has 16 amino acids. The DNA read from the CDR3 is TGTGCCAGCAGCCACACAGGGGTGACAAACACCGGGCAGCTCTAC. Translated: CASSHTGVTNTGQLY. The entire CDR3 sequence reads CASSHTGVTNTGQLYF.

Turning to this clone: The gene names here belong to mouse. Coverage ceases 1 residue before the CDR3 finishes, and the germline J gene fills in the end. This chain links TRBV12-1 with TRBJ2-3, with TRBD2 identical over 12 bases. V shed 3 bases, J shed 1 base, and the junction held 7 bases outside the gene matches. The CDR3 covers 17 residues. Germline loops: CDR1 SGHSN, CDR2 HYEKVE. The DNA read from the CDR3 is TGTGCCAGCTCTGCCCGACTGGGGGGGCGCCGTGCAGAAACGCTGTAT. Translation: CASSARLGGRRAETLY. The full CDR3 sequence reads CASSARLGGRRAETLYF.

A word on this clone: Germline and genes: mouse. The missing CDR3 end, 1 residue past where the read stops, is filled in from the germline J gene. The sample has other DNA sequences that encode this CDR3 too. This rearrangement joins TRBV12-2 to TRBJ2-5, with D perhaps assigned TRBD1 or TRBD2 (5 bases each). Germline CDR1 and CDR2: SGHLS and HYDKME. V shed 3 bases and J shed 0 bases, with 9 bases lying between them. This CDR3 is 14 amino acids long. The chain's CDR3 is CASSGTPNQDTQYF. The part of the CDR3 DNA that was read is TGTGCCAGCTCTGGGACGCCTAACCAAGACACCCAGTAC.

On this clone: These gene names are mouse names. Partial CDR3 DNA: TGTGCCAGCAGGACAGGGGGCCAGGCTGAGCAGTTC. Its protein product is CASRTGGQAEQF. The full CDR3 is CASRTGGQAEQFF. This chain connects TRBV14 to TRBJ2-1; 10 bases map to TRBD1. The CDR3 goes on 1 residue after the read ends, and that part is filled in from the germline J gene. After removal of 5 bases from V and 7 bases from J, the junction contained 3 bases not matched to a gene. The CDR3 is 13 residues long. Germline CDR1 and CDR2: SGHDT and FRDEAV.

Worth noting for this clone: Gene names denote mouse genes. The sequenced fragment ends 1 residue before the CDR3 boundary, so the rest is inferred from the germline J gene. The chain uses TRBV19 and TRBJ1-1; D remains ambiguous. The germline V gene has CDR1 FNHDT and CDR2 SITEND (reference sequence). Trimming removed 2 bases at V and 0 bases at J, with 8 bases between. The CDR3 runs to 14 residues. This chain's CDR3 is CASSIPRANTEVFF. CDR3 bases read: TGTGCCAGCAGTATCCCGCGGGCAAACACAGAAGTCTTC.

With regard to this clone: Gene and germline names: mouse. The CDR3 goes on 1 residue after the read ends, and that part is filled in from the germline J gene. The chain employs TRBV15 and TRBJ1-6; D gene unclear. TRBJ1-6 is annotated as an ORF whose role is uncertain. Deletions cut 6 bases from V and 0 bases from J, with 9 bases between. Germline V gene sequence: CDR1 SGHND, CDR2 FRSKSL. The CDR3 is 15 residues long. The DNA read from the CDR3 is TGTGCCAGCAGCCAGACACCTTCCTATAATTCGCCCCTCTAC. The encoded protein is CASSQTPSYNSPLY. The entire CDR3 protein reads CASSQTPSYNSPLYF.

In the case of this clone: Mouse names are used for the genes. Read data end 1 residue before the CDR3 end; the end is taken from the germline J gene. This sequence joins TRBV1 and TRBJ2-7; weak D call: TRBD1 (6 bases). The CDR3 runs 12 residues. CDR1 NSQYPW and CDR2 LRSPGD come from the germline V gene (reference sequence). The V end lost 4 bases, the J end lost 6 bases, and 10 bases lay between the germline ends. The DNA read from the CDR3 is TGCACCTGCAGTGACAGGGAGGGTGAACAGTAC. This encodes CTCSDREGEQY. The complete CDR3 sequence is CTCSDREGEQYF.

In the case of this clone: Genes here carry mouse names. The read ends 1 residue shy of where the CDR3 ends; the end is completed using the germline J gene. The chain couples TRBV13-2 to TRBJ2-5; possibly TRBD1 for D (6 bases). CDR1 NNHNN and CDR2 SYGAGS come from the germline V gene (reference sequence). Trimming took 5 bases from V and 3 from J, leaving 13 bases between them. The CDR3 has 14 residues. The covered CDR3 bases are TGTGCCAGCGGGGGACGGGACATTCAAGACACCCAGTAC. It translates to CASGGRDIQDTQY. The full CDR3 sequence reads CASGGRDIQDTQYF.

This clone was picked up one time. All gene names here are mouse names. From the germline J gene comes the end of the CDR3, since the read stops 1 residue before it. The chain carries TRBV17 and TRBJ2-7; 8 bases line up with TRBD2. V lost 3 bases to trimming and J lost 3 bases; unmatched junction nucleotides: 4. Germline V gene sequence: CDR1 MNHDT, CDR2 YYDKIL. The CDR3 loop spans 14 amino acids. CDR3 DNA, as far as it was read: TGTGCTAGCAGTAGGACTGGGGCCTTCTATGAACAGTAC. Translating gives CASSRTGAFYEQY. The CDR3 as a whole reads CASSRTGAFYEQYF.

This clone has only a few counts. Gene names and germline match the mouse. The missing CDR3 end, 1 residue past where the read stops, is filled in from the germline J gene. The chain couples TRBV23 to TRBJ1-2; the table names TRBD1, a call not compared with the DNA. CDR1 and CDR2 (germline): KGHTA, FQNQQP. This CDR3 has 13 residues. The CDR3 DNA, read in part, is TGCTCCAGCAGTTACAGGGGGCTCTCCGACTACACC. Translated, it gives CSSSYRGLSDYT. The CDR3, in full, reads CSSSYRGLSDYTF.

About this clone: Genes and germline are mouse. Sequencing ends 1 residue short of the CDR3 end; the germline J gene provides the rest. The V gene is TRBV1, the J gene TRBJ2-1, with D perhaps TRBD1 or TRBD2 (5 bases each). The V end lost 1 base, the J end lost 3 bases, and 7 bases lay between the germline ends. Germline V gene lookup returns CDR1 NSQYPW and CDR2 LRSPGD (reference sequence). This CDR3 contains 14 residues. The sequenced CDR3 bases are TGCACCTGCAGTGCAGGGGGCAGCTATGCTGAGCAGTTC. This encodes CTCSAGGSYAEQF. The complete CDR3 reads CTCSAGGSYAEQFF.

This clone was detected a few times. The genes are named according to mouse. The observed sequence ends 1 residue before the CDR3 terminus, with the missing tail filled in from the germline J gene. The chain has TRBV15 and TRBJ2-7; 10 nucleotides align to TRBD2. The length of the CDR3 is 14 residues. In germline, CDR1 is SGHND, CDR2 FRSKSL. V lost 0 bases to trimming and J lost 7 bases; unmatched junction nucleotides: 3. The sequenced CDR3 bases are TGTGCCAGCAGTTTAGCGCTGGGGGGGCGCGAACAGTAC. Encoded protein: CASSLALGGREQY. In full, the CDR3 is CASSLALGGREQYF.